Below, 27 T cell receptor beta chains from the same sample are listed, as sequenced in a study of blood T cell repertoires in COVID-19. Method: immunoSEQ multiplex PCR; TCRdb's copy keeps in-frame clones and lacks some. Of tens of thousands of clones listed, 75% to 85% are singletons. The material sequenced was peripheral blood. The source is a woman of 80 years or more with acute or convalescent COVID-19.

The gene calls are TRBV10-1 and TRBJ2-3; no clear D gene. Germline V lookup: CDR1 WNHNN, CDR2 SYGVQD (reference sequence). The CDR3 spans 15 residues. V was clipped by 0 bases and J by 4 bases, with 11 bases between them. CDR3 region: CASSESIVAADTQYF. CDR3 coding DNA: TGCGCCAGCAGTGAGTCGATAGTAGCCGCAGATACGCAGTATTTT.

The chain has TRBV11-3 and TRBJ2-1; 14 nucleotides match TRBD2. CDR3 length equals 15 residues. The germline gives CDR1 SGHNT, CDR2 YENEEA. Germline trimming cut 5 bases from V and 8 bases from J; bases unmatched to any gene: 5. CDR3 protein: CASSPGTSGSDEQFF. CDR3 coding DNA: TGTGCCAGCAGCCCGGGGACTAGCGGGAGTGATGAGCAGTTCTTC.

J is TRBJ2-5 and V is TRBV28; 9 bases map to TRBD1. Per the germline V gene, CDR1 is MDHEN and CDR2 is SYDVKM. The CDR3 consists of 16 residues. Trimming removed 5 bases from V and 4 bases from J; junction bases left unmatched: 11. The DNA for the CDR3 is TGTGCCAGCAGTCTCCTAGCCGGGACAGGGAGAGAGACCCAGTACTTC. It is translated as CASSLLAGTGRETQYF.

V usage is TRBV6-5 and J usage is TRBJ2-7, with 11 nucleotides matching TRBD1. Germline V gives CDR1 MNHEY, CDR2 SVGAGI. This CDR3 is 13 amino acids long. V gave up 8 bases and J gave up 7 bases; unmatched junction bases: 7. The CDR3 loop is CASRGQGAREQYF. The CDR3 coding sequence is TGTGCCAGCCGCGGACAGGGGGCGAGGGAGCAGTACTTC.

This clone appeared a single time. This rearrangement joins TRBV7-8 to TRBJ2-7; 9 bases fit TRBD2. V shed 1 base, J shed 4 bases, and the junction held 8 bases outside the gene matches. CDR1 SGHVS and CDR2 FQNEAQ come from the germline V gene. This CDR3 is 16 amino acids long. The CDR3 is CASSLGRASGMYEQYF. For the CDR3, the DNA is TGTGCCAGCAGCTTAGGACGGGCTAGCGGGATGTACGAGCAGTACTTC.

The CDR3 loop is CASSLGVGSYNEQFF. CDR3 nucleotide sequence: TGCGCCAGCTCGCTCGGGGTTGGCTCCTACAATGAGCAGTTCTTC. The rearrangement links TRBV5-1 to TRBJ2-1, with D possibly matching TRBD2 (5 bases). Trimming left V 7 bases short and J 0 bases short, with 14 bases between. This CDR3 comprises 15 residues. Germline-derived CDR1 and CDR2 are SGHRS and YFSETQ.

The rearrangement joins TRBV15 to TRBJ2-6, with D unclear. The V end was cut by 5 bases, the J end by 11 bases, with 13 bases between. The CDR3 extends over 13 amino acids. The germline V gene encodes CDR1 LNHNV and CDR2 YYDKDF (reference sequence). CDR3 DNA sequence: TGTGCCACCAGCCGTCGGTCCCTGGACGTCCTGACTTTC. Translated, it gives CATSRRSLDVLTF.

This chain joins TRBV18 and TRBJ1-2; 7 bases are shared with TRBD1. Germline CDR1 KGHSH, CDR2 LQKENI. There are 13 residues in the CDR3. Germline trimming cut 3 bases from V and 4 bases from J; bases unmatched to any gene: 2. CDR3 nucleotide sequence: TGTGCCAGCTCACCTGACAGGGCCTATGGCTACACCTTC. This codes for CASSPDRAYGYTF.

This chain joins TRBV2 and TRBJ2-1; 15 positions agree with TRBD2. CDR1 is SNHLY and CDR2 is FYNNEI in the germline V gene. V trimming: 9 bases; J trimming: 11 bases; junction bases outside the gene matches: 8. The CDR3 runs 14 residues. Here the CDR3 DNA reads TGTGCCAGTAAACCGGGACTAGCGGGAGGAAAGCAGTTCTTC. This encodes CASKPGLAGGKQFF.

The J gene is TRBJ2-5, the V gene TRBV24-1; possibly TRBD2 for D (7 bases). Germline CDR1 reads KGHDR; CDR2 reads SFDVKD. The CDR3 covers 16 residues. Trimming cost V 4 bases and J 7 bases, with 21 bases left between them. CDR3 residues: CATSEQGGEAVGTQYF. For the CDR3, the DNA is TGTGCCACCAGTGAACAAGGGGGGGAAGCGGTGGGGACCCAGTACTTC.

This chain joins TRBV2 and TRBJ2-7, with D possibly matching TRBD1 (5 bases). Germline V gene lookup returns CDR1 SNHLY and CDR2 FYNNEI. V lost 7 bases to trimming and J lost 5 bases, with 18 bases between them. The CDR3 contains 14 residues. Written as DNA, the CDR3 is TGTGCCAGCACCCGCGTAAGGGGTTGGGACGAGCAGTACTTC. This codes for CASTRVRGWDEQYF.

This clone was seen only once. The chain links TRBV29-1 to TRBJ2-5; D gene ambiguous. Germline CDR1 and CDR2: SQVTM and ANQGSEA. V was shortened by 5 bases and J by 3 bases, with 4 bases between the two germline ends. CDR3 length: 10 amino acids. CDR3 in amino acids: CSVIKETQYF. CDR3 DNA sequence: TGCAGCGTTATCAAAGAGACCCAGTACTTC. The full variable domain, its missing parts supplied by reference TRBV29-1 and TRBJ2-5, is SAVISQKPSRDICQRGTSLTIQCQVDSQVTMMFWYRQQPGQSLTLIATANQGSEATYESGFVIDKFPISRPNLTFSTLTVSNMSPEDSSIYLCSVIKETQYFGPGTRLLVL.

This clone was observed once. The gene calls are TRBV7-3 and TRBJ2-5; TRBD1 is a possible D gene (6 bases). Germline CDR1 and CDR2: SGHTA and FQGTGA. V was pared by 5 bases and J by 2 bases, with 9 bases between. There are 13 residues in the CDR3. The CDR3 is CASSRGQQETQYF. CDR3 sequence (DNA): TGTGCCAGCAGCCGTGGACAGCAAGAGACCCAGTACTTC.

CDR3 in DNA: TGTGCCAGCAGACCCCTAAGTCCCTTTTACGAGCAGTACTTC. Encoded protein: CASRPLSPFYEQYF. The chain links TRBV27 to TRBJ2-7, with D uncertain. The CDR3 consists of 14 residues. Germline CDR1 is MNHEY and CDR2 is SMNVEV (reference sequence). Trimming left V 6 bases short and J 4 bases short, with 16 bases between.

This clone was counted only a few times. The CDR3 bases are TGTGCCAGCAGCTCAGGCATAAAAGAGACCCAGTACTTC. Translation: CASSSGIKETQYF. The V gene is TRBV11-3, the J gene TRBJ2-5, with D unclear. This CDR3 has 13 residues. The ends were cut back, 4 bases at V and 3 bases at J, with 9 bases in the middle. Germline lookup yields CDR1 SGHNT and CDR2 YENEEA.

The chain recombines TRBV5-1 with TRBJ2-7; D is possibly TRBD1 (6 bases). Between the trimmed V and J ends, which lost 7 bases and 2 bases, there was a span of 13 bases. The CDR3 covers 13 residues. Germline values: CDR1 SGHRS, CDR2 YFSETQ. CDR3 in amino acids: CASRQGLAYEQYF. The CDR3 DNA is TGCGCCAGCCGGCAGGGGTTAGCCTACGAGCAGTACTTC. The variable domain in full, with the rest retrieved from reference TRBV5-1 and TRBJ2-7, is KAGVTQTPRYLIKTRGQQVTLSCSPISGHRSVSWYQQTPGQGLQFLFEYFSETQRNKGNFPGRFSGRQFSNSRSEMNVSTLELGDSALYLCASRQGLAYEQYFGPGTRLTVT.

The chain joins TRBV13 to TRBJ2-5; 9 nucleotides line up with TRBD2. The V gene end was trimmed by 0 bases and the J gene end by 2 bases; junction bases not matched to a gene: 1. This CDR3 is built from 15 residues. From germline, CDR1 is PRHDT and CDR2 FYEKMQ (reference sequence). The CDR3: CASSLGAGGQETQYF. The CDR3 DNA is TGTGCCAGCAGCTTAGGGGCGGGAGGGCAAGAGACCCAGTACTTC. Looking up the rest from reference TRBV13 and TRBJ2-5 gives the full variable domain: AAGVIQSPRHLIKEKRETATLKCYPIPRHDTVYWYQQGPGQDPQFLISFYEKMQSDKGSIPDRFSAQQFSDYHSELNMSSLELGDSALYFCASSLGAGGQETQYFGPGTRLLVL.

CDR3 sequence reads: CASSQEQGEQFF. In DNA, the CDR3 is TGTGCCAGCAGCCAAGAACAGGGTGAGCAGTTCTTC. The rearrangement links TRBV3-1 (or the pseudogene TRBV3-2) to TRBJ2-1, with D perhaps TRBD1 (6 bases). The V and J ends lost 0 bases and 9 bases respectively, with 6 bases between them. Germline V gene data show CDR1 as LGHDT and CDR2 as YNNKEL (reference sequence). This CDR3 has 12 amino acids.

The chain couples TRBV19 to TRBJ1-1; D is possibly TRBD1 (5 bases). Looked up from germline, CDR1 is LNHDA and CDR2 is SQIVND (reference sequence). The CDR3 length is 16 residues. V shed 4 bases and J shed 3 bases, with 18 bases lying between them. This chain's CDR3 is CASSSMTVDPYTEAFF. CDR3 coding DNA: TGTGCCAGTAGTAGCATGACAGTTGACCCTTACACTGAAGCTTTCTTT.

CDR3 nucleotide sequence: TGCGCCAGCAGCAAGGACAGGGAATACGAGCAGTACTTC. Protein: CASSKDREYEQYF. V and J are TRBV5-1 and TRBJ2-7; 8 bases map to TRBD1. CDR3 size: 13 residues. J gave up 4 bases and V 4 bases, and 4 bases lay outside the gene matches. Germline assignment: CDR1 SGHRS and CDR2 YFSETQ. The full variable domain, completed using reference TRBV5-1 and TRBJ2-7, is KAGVTQTPRYLIKTRGQQVTLSCSPISGHRSVSWYQQTPGQGLQFLFEYFSETQRNKGNFPGRFSGRQFSNSRSEMNVSTLELGDSALYLCASSKDREYEQYFGPGTRLTVT.

This clone has just a few counts. The gene calls are TRBV7-2 and TRBJ1-2; TRBD1 might be the D (6 bases). Deletions cut 6 bases from V and 5 bases from J, with 13 bases between. This CDR3 contains 13 residues. Germline V gene data show CDR1 as SGHTA and CDR2 as FQGNSA. Written as DNA, the CDR3 is TGTGCCAGCAGTTCAGGACAGTTTTATGGCTACACCTTC. This encodes CASSSGQFYGYTF.

The V gene is TRBV24-1, the J gene TRBJ2-2; 12 bases line up with TRBD2. J was trimmed by 3 bases and V by 3 bases; bases with no gene match: 16. There are 21 residues in the CDR3. CDR1 and CDR2 (germline): KGHDR, SFDVKD. The CDR3: CATSDPSGRARVGLDTGELFF. CDR3 coding DNA: TGTGCCACCAGTGATCCTAGCGGGAGGGCCAGGGTCGGGTTGGACACCGGGGAGCTGTTTTTT.

The CDR3 is CASSRERNSPLHF. CDR3 nucleotide sequence: TGTGCCAGCAGTCGAGAGAGAAATTCACCCCTCCACTTT. The chain employs TRBV7-8 and TRBJ1-6, with unresolved D. CDR1 SGHVS and CDR2 FQNEAQ come from the germline V gene. V lost 6 bases, J lost 7 bases, and 10 bases lay in between. CDR3 length: 13 amino acids.

The genes are TRBV10-3 and TRBJ1-5; 8 nucleotides match TRBD1. V lost 6 bases to trimming and J lost 7 bases; unmatched junction nucleotides: 11. The CDR3 has 15 amino acids. The germline V gene has CDR1 ENHRY and CDR2 SYGVKD. CDR3 loop: CAISGRTGLGQPQHF. Written as DNA, the CDR3 is TGTGCCATCAGCGGCCGGACAGGGCTGGGCCAGCCCCAGCATTTT.

V usage is TRBV28 and J usage is TRBJ1-2; weak D call: TRBD1 (5 bases). There are 13 residues in the CDR3. V was clipped by 3 bases and J by 9 bases, with 14 bases between them. Germline CDR1 and CDR2: MDHEN and SYDVKM. The chain's CDR3 is CASSLFAGVSYTF. For the CDR3, the DNA is TGTGCCAGCAGTTTGTTTGCGGGGGTGAGCTACACCTTC.

The chain couples TRBV24-1 to TRBJ2-5; possible D gene TRBD1, 6 bases. Germline CDR1 reads KGHDR; CDR2 reads SFDVKD. The CDR3 is 14 residues long. Trimming pared 8 bases from V and 4 bases from J, leaving 16 bases between. Written as DNA, the CDR3 is TGTGCCACCACGGACACAGGGTTAGGAGAGACCCAGTACTTC. It is translated as CATTDTGLGETQYF.

The V gene is TRBV7-9, the J gene TRBJ2-5; 8 bases align to TRBD2. Germline V gene data show CDR1 as SEHNR and CDR2 as FQNEAQ (reference sequence). There are 15 residues in the CDR3. After removal of 5 bases from V and 4 bases from J, the junction contained 9 bases not matched to a gene. The CDR3 DNA reads as TGTGCCAGCAGCAACCGTCAGGGGACTAGAGAGACCCAGTACTTC. It encodes CASSNRQGTRETQYF.